Listed below are T cell receptor beta chains from one sample, sequenced in a study of a mutant IDH1 vaccine in newly diagnosed glioma. TCRdb keeps only in-frame clones here, not all; method: immunoSEQ multiplex PCR. The sample carries tens of thousands of clones, about three quarters recorded once. Their target antigens are unknown. The specimen was PBMCs, collected from a glioma patient whose treatment included an IDH1 peptide vaccine. Receptor source: a man aged 35 to 55 with glioma. Both conserved end residues are part of each CDR3. A D gene is named only where the DNA matches it firmly. Only some rows state a clone size, as once, few, many or a class for expanded clones.

18	TRBV5-1	TRBJ1-1	.	.	CASSLVGSRSVSSTEAFF	TGCGCCAGCAGCTTGGTGGGAAGCAGGTCGGTGTCGAGCACTGAAGCTTTCTTT
14	TRBV6-1	TRBJ1-2	.	.	CASSEQGPIYGYTF	TGTGCCAGCAGTGAACAGGGGCCGATCTATGGCTACACCTTC
18	TRBV18	TRBJ1-1	.	TRBD1	CASSPPNRQGLGDTEAFF	TGTGCCAGCTCACCACCGAACAGACAGGGGTTGGGGGACACTGAAGCTTTCTTT
14	TRBV11-2	TRBJ1-2	.	TRBD1	CASSSGQGLYGYTF	TGTGCCAGCAGCAGCGGACAGGGACTCTATGGCTACACCTTC
14	TRBV29-1	TRBJ1-2	.	.	CSVEEPGRNYGYTF	TGCAGCGTTGAAGAACCCGGGAGGAACTATGGCTACACCTTC
14	TRBV11-3	TRBJ2-3	.	.	CASSLTGAGDTQYF	TGTGCCAGCAGCTTGACGGGAGCCGGAGATACGCAGTATTTT
18	TRBV21-1	TRBJ2-1	.	.	CASSKAPPGQGQDNEQFF	TGTGCCAGCAGCAAAGCGCCACCGGGACAGGGTCAGGACAATGAGCAGTTCTTC
13	TRBV19	TRBJ1-1	medium-sized	.	CASSWTTRTEAFF	TGTGCCAGTAGCTGGACAACCCGAACTGAAGCTTTCTTT
13	TRBV5-1	TRBJ1-5	once	.	CASSPEGEGKPHF	TGCGCCAGCAGCCCAGAGGGGGAGGGGAAACCGCATTTT
12	TRBV5-1	TRBJ2-5	.	.	CASSLEGETQYF	TGCGCCAGCAGCTTGGAGGGAGAGACCCAGTACTTC
13	TRBV5-4	TRBJ1-2	.	.	CASSLDQKNGYTF	TGTGCCAGCAGCTTGGACCAGAAGAATGGCTACACCTTC
16	TRBV7-2	TRBJ2-3	.	TRBD1	CASSLVSGTGEDTQYF	TGTGCCAGCAGCTTAGTGTCCGGGACAGGCGAGGATACGCAGTATTTT
11	TRBV18	TRBJ2-5	once	.	CASSFQETQYF	TGTGCCAGCTCATTCCAAGAGACCCAGTACTTC
15	TRBV4-1	TRBJ1-4	.	TRBD1	CASSPYRGRREKLFF	TGCGCCAGCAGCCCCTACAGGGGGAGACGCGAAAAACTGTTTTTT
15	TRBV5-1	TRBJ2-7	few	.	CASSLVVGSSYEQYF	TGCGCCAGCAGCTTGGTTGTCGGGAGCTCATACGAGCAGTACTTC
15	TRBV15	TRBJ1-2	.	TRBD1	CATSRDRLLDYGYTF	TGTGCCACCAGCAGGGACAGGCTTTTGGACTATGGCTACACCTTC
13	TRBV18	TRBJ1-1	.	.	CASSDPGRTAAFF	TGTGCCAGCTCAGACCCGGGAAGAACAGCAGCTTTCTTT
15	TRBV10-2	TRBJ2-5	once	TRBD2	CASSELAGGQGTQYF	TGCGCCAGCAGTGAACTAGCGGGAGGTCAGGGGACCCAGTACTTC
15	TRBV7-2	TRBJ2-3	.	.	CASSFPAGTTDTQYF	TGTGCCAGCAGCTTCCCCGCGGGGACCACAGATACGCAGTATTTT
15	TRBV5-1	TRBJ2-3	.	.	CASTPRQTPTDTQYF	TGCGCCAGCACCCCCCGACAGACCCCGACAGATACGCAGTATTTT
15	TRBV27	TRBJ1-5	.	TRBD1	CASRPEGQGRQPQHF	TGTGCCAGCAGGCCAGAAGGACAGGGAAGACAGCCCCAGCATTTT
14	TRBV7-2	TRBJ2-2	once	.	CASSTGLNTGELFF	TGTGCCAGCAGCACGGGACTTAACACCGGGGAGCTGTTTTTT
14	TRBV5-6	TRBJ2-4	once	.	CASSLGGEENIQYF	TGTGCCAGCAGCTTGGGAGGAGAGGAAAACATTCAGTACTTC
14	TRBV7-7	TRBJ2-1	.	.	CASSLDGSINEQFF	TGTGCCAGCAGCTTAGATGGCAGCATCAATGAGCAGTTCTTC
11	TRBV20-1	TRBJ1-1	few	.	CSANQRTEAFF	TGCAGTGCTAATCAGAGGACTGAAGCTTTCTTT
15	TRBV7-9	TRBJ2-6	few	.	CASSVTESGANVLTF	TGTGCCAGCAGCGTGACCGAGTCTGGGGCCAACGTCCTGACTTTC
12	TRBV10-2	TRBJ2-3	.	.	CASTGGEDTQYF	TGCGCCAGCACCGGGGGAGAGGATACGCAGTATTTT
16	TRBV6-5	TRBJ1-2	.	TRBD1	CASSYTDRVQAYGYTF	TGTGCCAGCAGTTACACAGACAGGGTTCAGGCCTATGGCTACACCTTC
15	TRBV6-6	TRBJ2-3	.	TRBD1	CASSYPGQGADTQYF	TGTGCCAGCAGTTACCCAGGACAGGGGGCAGATACGCAGTATTTT
14	TRBV5-1	TRBJ1-2	once	.	CASSLGTDLKGYTF	TGCGCCAGCAGCTTAGGGACCGACCTGAAGGGCTACACCTTC
13	TRBV27	TRBJ2-3	.	.	CASSLLGGDTQYF	TGTGCCAGCAGTTTATTGGGGGGAGATACGCAGTATTTT
19	TRBV4-2	TRBJ2-2	.	.	CASSPYLSRTPGSTGELFF	TGTGCCAGCAGCCCCTACCTGTCCAGAACACCCGGTTCCACCGGGGAGCTGTTTTTT
13	TRBV7-8	TRBJ1-1	.	.	CASSLGQVGGAFF	TGTGCCAGCAGCTTAGGGCAGGTCGGGGGAGCTTTCTTT
14	TRBV9	TRBJ1-5	.	.	CASSLDSNNQPQHF	TGTGCCAGCAGCCTAGACAGTAACAATCAGCCCCAGCATTTT
17	TRBV15	TRBJ2-1	.	TRBD2	CATSSFIKGTSDLLQFF	TGTGCCACCAGCAGCTTCATTAAGGGTACTAGCGACCTCCTGCAGTTCTTC
12	TRBV7-9	TRBJ1-1	.	TRBD1	CASSVQGTEAFF	TGTGCCAGCAGCGTACAGGGGACTGAAGCTTTCTTT
13	TRBV14	TRBJ1-1	.	.	CASSRTLNTEAFF	TGTGCCAGCAGCCGGACACTGAACACTGAAGCTTTCTTT
14	TRBV30	TRBJ2-2	.	.	CAWSRAANTGELFF	TGTGCCTGGAGTCGGGCCGCAAACACCGGGGAGCTGTTTTTT
14	TRBV7-8	TRBJ2-7	.	TRBD1	CASSLVTGQDEQYF	TGTGCCAGCAGCTTAGTGACAGGGCAGGACGAGCAGTACTTC
11	TRBV5-4	TRBJ2-1	.	.	CASRGGGEQFF	TGTGCCAGCAGAGGAGGGGGTGAGCAGTTCTTC
13	TRBV16	TRBJ1-1	.	TRBD1	CASRQGANTEAFF	TGTGCCAGCAGGCAGGGGGCTAACACTGAAGCTTTCTTT
16	TRBV9	TRBJ2-3	.	.	CASSVGSGGGTDTQYF	TGTGCCAGCAGCGTAGGCAGCGGAGGGGGGACAGATACGCAGTATTTT
13	TRBV23-1	TRBJ1-1	few	TRBD1	CASSQPQGIEAFF	TGCGCCAGCAGTCAACCACAGGGGATTGAAGCTTTCTTT
13	TRBV11-2	TRBJ2-1	.	.	CASTLRGPNEQFF	TGTGCCAGCACCTTAAGAGGCCCTAATGAGCAGTTCTTC
14	TRBV18	TRBJ1-5	.	.	CAPGENYSNQPQHF	TGTGCGCCAGGGGAGAACTATAGCAATCAGCCCCAGCATTTT
12	TRBV11-3	TRBJ2-7	.	.	CASSLGNYEQYF	TGTGCCAGCAGCTTGGGCAATTACGAGCAGTACTTC
14	TRBV27	TRBJ1-3	once	.	CASSLSGIGNTIYF	TGTGCCAGCAGTTTAAGTGGCATTGGGAACACCATATATTTT
13	TRBV2	TRBJ1-2	medium-sized	.	CASSSQGLGGYTF	TGTGCCAGCAGTTCTCAGGGTCTGGGTGGCTACACCTTC
15	TRBV6-4	TRBJ2-3	.	.	CASSEGQGATDTQYF	TGTGCCAGCAGTGAAGGGCAGGGAGCCACAGATACGCAGTATTTT
14	TRBV27	TRBJ2-1	once	.	CASSLSGGPNEQFF	TGTGCCAGCAGTTTGAGCGGCGGGCCCAATGAGCAGTTCTTC
17	TRBV5-1	TRBJ2-3	.	TRBD2	CASSQTSGSRRPDTQYF	TGCGCCAGCAGCCAAACTAGCGGGAGCCGCCGCCCAGATACGCAGTATTTT
14	TRBV7-2	TRBJ1-5	.	.	CASSLFTKNQPQHF	TGTGCCAGCAGCTTATTTACGAAGAATCAGCCCCAGCATTTT
13	TRBV29-1	TRBJ2-7	.	TRBD2	CSVPAGGTYEQYF	TGCAGCGTGCCGGCGGGAGGTACCTACGAGCAGTACTTC
14	TRBV15	TRBJ1-2	.	.	CATSRDRGNYGYTF	TGTGCCACCAGCAGAGATCGGGGCAACTATGGCTACACCTTC